The 22 T cell receptor beta chains below come from one sample, sequenced in a study of cytomegalovirus exposure and HLA in healthy donors. Primers: 60 Vbeta forward and 13 Jbeta reverse. Produced via immunoSEQ multiplex PCR; TCRdb's table is partial and in-frame only. In the table there are 80,000 or so clones, around 58% of which are singletons. Sequenced: PBMCs. The receptors shown here come from a man between 25 and 39 years old in good health and CMV-seropositive.

This clone was observed once. The chain has TRBV4-2 and TRBJ2-5; D perhaps matches TRBD2 (6 bases). The CDR3 runs to 18 residues. Trimming removed 1 base from V and 4 bases from J, with 22 bases in between. CDR1 is LGHNA and CDR2 is YNFKEQ in the germline V gene. CDR3 bases: TGTGCCAGCAGCCAAGGGGGCGGGGTGGTATTCGGTCGAGAGACCCAGTACTTC. It is translated as CASSQGGGVVFGRETQYF.

This clone has more than one count but fewer than ten. The chain recombines TRBV15 with TRBJ2-7, with D possibly being TRBD2 (5 bases). This CDR3 is built from 16 residues. CDR1 is LNHNV and CDR2 is YYDKDF in the germline V gene (reference sequence). V was pared by 0 bases and J by 3 bases, with 15 bases between. The CDR3: CATSRDRELLVYEQYF. CDR3 coding DNA: TGTGCCACCAGCAGAGATCGGGAACTCTTGGTCTACGAGCAGTACTTC.

This clone was observed a handful of times. The gene calls are TRBV18 and TRBJ2-2; D gene uncertain. V lost 6 bases to trimming and J lost 8 bases, with 19 bases between them. Germline lookup yields CDR1 KGHSH and CDR2 LQKENI. CDR3 length equals 15 residues. The CDR3 sequence is CASSLGSSGAGELFF. CDR3 bases: TGTGCCAGCTCTCTCGGTTCCTCCGGTGCGGGGGAGCTGTTTTTT.

This chain joins TRBV28 and TRBJ2-7, with D unresolved. Trimming took 5 bases from V and 4 from J, leaving 24 bases between them. The germline gives CDR1 MDHEN, CDR2 SYDVKM. The CDR3 length is 17 residues. The CDR3 nucleotides read TGTGCCAGCAGTATCCCTAGAGGAGCGAGAAGTTTATACGAGCAGTACTTC. Its translation is CASSIPRGARSLYEQYF.

The genes are TRBV11-3 and TRBJ2-5, with D unclear. Matching the DNA end better, TRBJ2-7 makes the J call doubtful. Germline CDR1 reads SGHNT; CDR2 reads YENEEA. This CDR3 spans 12 amino acids. CDR3 nucleotide sequence: TGTGCCAGCAGCTTTGCCTCCTACGAGCAGTACTTC. Its translation: CASSFASYEQYF.

This clone came up a few times. The chain has TRBV9 and TRBJ1-1, with D unresolved. The CDR3 is 13 amino acids. Germline CDR1 is SGDLS and CDR2 is YYNGEE. V shed 1 base and J shed 1 base, with 5 bases lying between them. The CDR3 nucleotides read TGTGCCAGCAGCGTACAACAGAACACTGAAGCTTTCTTT. This gives the protein CASSVQQNTEAFF. The variable domain in full, with the rest retrieved from reference TRBV9 and TRBJ1-1, is DSGVTQTPKHLITATGQRVTLRCSPRSGDLSVYWYQQSLDQGLQFLIQYYNGEERAKGNILERFSAQQFPDLHSELNLSSLELGDSALYFCASSVQQNTEAFFGQGTRLTVV.

DNA of the CDR3: TGTGCCAGTGGAGTTATGAACACTGAAGCTTTCTTT. Its protein product is CASGVMNTEAFF. The V gene is TRBV6-5, the J gene TRBJ1-1, with no clear D. The CDR3 is made up of 12 amino acids. The V end was cut by 9 bases, the J end by 0 bases, with 8 bases between. Germline V lookup: CDR1 MNHEY, CDR2 SVGAGI.

The chain is built from TRBV19 and TRBJ1-5; 10 bases are shared with TRBD1. The J segment lost 6 bases and the V segment lost 1 base, leaving 12 bases of the junction unmatched. Germline CDR1 reads LNHDA; CDR2 reads SQIVND (reference sequence). The CDR3 runs to 18 residues. The CDR3 DNA is TGTGCCAGTAGTATAGCCCTCGGCCCGACAGGGGGCAGTCAGCCCCAGCATTTT. It translates to CASSIALGPTGGSQPQHF.

The chain couples TRBV7-2 to TRBJ2-2, with D maybe TRBD2 (6 bases). Per the germline V gene, CDR1 is SGHTA and CDR2 is FQGNSA. With 5 bases removed from V and 3 bases from J, the gap between germline ends came to 19 bases. This CDR3 is built from 17 residues. In nucleotides, the CDR3 is TGTGCCAGCAGCCCCACCCCTTCGGGAGTCTACACCGGGGAGCTGTTTTTT. Its translation: CASSPTPSGVYTGELFF.

The V gene is TRBV18, the J gene TRBJ1-3; 9 bases map to TRBD1. This CDR3 contains 19 residues. V shed 4 bases, J shed 0 bases, and the junction held 13 bases outside the gene matches. Germline V gives CDR1 KGHSH, CDR2 LQKENI. In DNA, the CDR3 is TGTGCCAGCTCACTCTACACCAGCGGACAGGGGTCCTCTGGAAACACCATATATTTT. This gives the protein CASSLYTSGQGSSGNTIYF.

This clone occurred a few times. The V gene is TRBV27, the J gene TRBJ1-1; D uncertain. CDR1 is MNHEY, CDR2 SMNVEV, per germline (reference sequence). V was cut by 5 bases and J by 1 base, with 8 bases left in between. This CDR3 has 13 residues. As DNA, the CDR3 is TGTGCCAGCAGTATCTCTCGGAACACTGAAGCTTTCTTT. As protein: CASSISRNTEAFF.

The V gene is TRBV6-1, the J gene TRBJ2-7, with D possibly matching TRBD2 (6 bases). This CDR3 comprises 13 residues. Trimming stripped 4 bases from V and 5 bases from J, with 12 bases between. The V gene's germline CDR1 is MNHNS and CDR2 SASEGT. The CDR3 DNA sequence: TGTGCCAGCAGTGTTGGCGGGGTTAACGAGCAGTACTTC. It translates to CASSVGGVNEQYF.

The chain joins TRBV12-5 to TRBJ2-2; tentatively, D is TRBD1 (5 bases). This CDR3 spans 16 amino acids. Germline CDR1 and CDR2: LGHNT and FRNRAP. The V and J ends lost 2 bases and 4 bases respectively, with 14 bases between them. CDR3 sequence (DNA): TGTGCTAGTGGTTTGTCTTTAGGGGCGAGCACCGGGGAGCTGTTTTTT. Encoded protein: CASGLSLGASTGELFF.

The V gene is TRBV20-1, the J gene TRBJ2-1, with 7 bases that match TRBD2. CDR1 DFQATT and CDR2 SNEGSKA come from the germline V gene (reference sequence). Trimming took 6 bases from V and 8 from J; bases not matched to a gene: 4. The CDR3 has 11 residues. CDR3 sequence reads: CSAPRGDEQFF. CDR3 nucleotide sequence: TGCAGTGCCCCCCGGGGGGATGAGCAGTTCTTC.

The chain uses TRBV6-1 and TRBJ1-3; D is unclear. The V gene's germline CDR1 is MNHNS and CDR2 SASEGT. CDR3 length equals 15 residues. Trimming pared 0 bases from V and 0 bases from J, leaving 6 bases between. CDR3 coding DNA: TGTGCCAGCAGTGAAGCGTACTTCTCTGGAAACACCATATATTTT. This translates into CASSEAYFSGNTIYF.

This rearrangement joins TRBV28 to TRBJ2-1; the match to TRBD2 covers 10 bases. V lost 5 bases and J lost 9; bases outside the gene matches: 7. The germline V gene has CDR1 MDHEN and CDR2 SYDVKM. The CDR3 sequence is 14 residues long. CDR3 in amino acids: CASSLLAGESEQFF. The CDR3 DNA reads as TGTGCCAGCAGTCTCCTAGCGGGAGAGAGTGAGCAGTTCTTC.

The chain couples TRBV18 to TRBJ2-7; tentatively, D is TRBD1 (5 bases). This CDR3 comprises 12 residues. V lost 6 bases and J 5 bases, leaving 11 bases between the germline ends. Per germline, CDR1 KGHSH and CDR2 LQKENI. As DNA, the CDR3 is TGTGCCAGCTCCTTCAGGGCTGACGAGCAGTACTTC. It codes for CASSFRADEQYF.

This chain joins TRBV6-1 and TRBJ2-7; TRBD1 matches at 12 bases. Germline-derived CDR1 and CDR2 are MNHNS and SASEGT. Trimming removed 7 bases from V and 4 bases from J; junction bases left unmatched: 5. The CDR3 covers 14 residues. The CDR3 coding sequence is TGTGCCAGCATCCGGGACAGGGGGCCGTACGAGCAGTACTTC. The encoded protein is CASIRDRGPYEQYF.

The chain recombines TRBV13 with TRBJ2-3, with 12 bases identical to TRBD2. Germline-derived CDR1 and CDR2 are PRHDT and FYEKMQ (reference sequence). The CDR3 runs to 16 residues. Trimming took 5 bases from V and 6 from J; bases not matched to a gene: 9. The CDR3, as DNA: TGTGCCAGCAGCGGACTAGCGGGGACCCTCCCGGATACGCAGTATTTT. Its translation: CASSGLAGTLPDTQYF.

This chain uses TRBV5-4 with TRBJ2-5; 8 nucleotides line up with TRBD2. Per germline, CDR1 SGHNT and CDR2 YYREEE (reference sequence). CDR3 size: 15 residues. The J segment lost 2 bases and the V segment lost 4 bases, leaving 7 bases of the junction unmatched. In nucleotides, the CDR3 is TGTGCCAGCAGCACCGGGACTAGGGGACAAGAGACCCAGTACTTC. Its translation is CASSTGTRGQETQYF.

This clone has a handful of counts. The chain couples TRBV28 to TRBJ1-2; 9 bases align to TRBD1. Germline lookup yields CDR1 MDHEN and CDR2 SYDVKM. The CDR3 length is 14 residues. Trimming cost V 3 bases and J 7 bases; bases outside gene matches: 6. Here the CDR3 DNA reads TGTGCCAGCAGTTTGCCCGGGACAGGGTTTGGCTACACCTTC. This sequence encodes CASSLPGTGFGYTF.

The chain couples TRBV20-1 to TRBJ2-4, with D maybe TRBD2 (5 bases). CDR1 is DFQATT, CDR2 SNEGSKA, per germline (reference sequence). This CDR3 spans 11 amino acids. V lost 5 bases and J lost 7, with 9 bases in between. For the CDR3, the DNA is TGCAGTGCTGTTCGGGGTAACATTCAGTACTTC. Its protein is CSAVRGNIQYF.